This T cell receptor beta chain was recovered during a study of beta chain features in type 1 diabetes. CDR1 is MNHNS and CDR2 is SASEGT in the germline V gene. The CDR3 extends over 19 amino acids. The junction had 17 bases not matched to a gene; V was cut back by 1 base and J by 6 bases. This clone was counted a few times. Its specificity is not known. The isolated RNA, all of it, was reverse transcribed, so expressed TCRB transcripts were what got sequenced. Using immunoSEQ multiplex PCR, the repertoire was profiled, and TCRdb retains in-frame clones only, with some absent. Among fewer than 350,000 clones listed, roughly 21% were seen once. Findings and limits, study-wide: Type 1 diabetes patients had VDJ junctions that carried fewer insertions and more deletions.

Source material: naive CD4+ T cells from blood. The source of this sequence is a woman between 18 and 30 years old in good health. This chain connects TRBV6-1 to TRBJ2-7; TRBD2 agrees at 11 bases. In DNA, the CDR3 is TGTGCCAGCAGTGAAGGGAGACAGGGGGATAGCGGGAGGGCCTCCGAGCAGTACTTC. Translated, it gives CASSEGRQGDSGRASEQYF.